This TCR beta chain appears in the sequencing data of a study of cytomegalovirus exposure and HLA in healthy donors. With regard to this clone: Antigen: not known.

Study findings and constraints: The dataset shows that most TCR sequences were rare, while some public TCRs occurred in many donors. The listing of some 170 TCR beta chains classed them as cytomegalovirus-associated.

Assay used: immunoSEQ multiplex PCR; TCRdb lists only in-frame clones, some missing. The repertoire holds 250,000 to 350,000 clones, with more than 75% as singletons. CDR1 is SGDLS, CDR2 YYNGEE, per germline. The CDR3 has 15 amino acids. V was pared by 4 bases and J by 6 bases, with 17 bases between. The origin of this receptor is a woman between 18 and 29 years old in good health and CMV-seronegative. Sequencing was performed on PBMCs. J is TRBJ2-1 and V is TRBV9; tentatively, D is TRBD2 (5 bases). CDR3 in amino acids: CASSISGGGFNEQFF. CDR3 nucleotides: TGTGCCAGCAGCATCAGCGGAGGAGGTTTCAATGAGCAGTTCTTC.